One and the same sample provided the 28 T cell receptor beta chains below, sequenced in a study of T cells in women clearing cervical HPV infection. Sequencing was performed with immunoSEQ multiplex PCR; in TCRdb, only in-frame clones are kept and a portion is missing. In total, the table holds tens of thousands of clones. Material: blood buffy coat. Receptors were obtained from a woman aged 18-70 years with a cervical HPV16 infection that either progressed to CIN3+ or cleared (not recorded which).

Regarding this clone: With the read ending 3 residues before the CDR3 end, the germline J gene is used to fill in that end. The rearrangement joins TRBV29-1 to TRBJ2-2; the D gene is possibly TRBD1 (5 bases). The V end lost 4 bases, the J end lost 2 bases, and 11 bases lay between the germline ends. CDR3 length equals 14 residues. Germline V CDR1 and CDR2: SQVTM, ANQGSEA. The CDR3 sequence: CSVGGRVNTGELFF. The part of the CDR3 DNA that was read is TGCAGCGTTGGCGGCAGGGTAAACACCGGGGAG.

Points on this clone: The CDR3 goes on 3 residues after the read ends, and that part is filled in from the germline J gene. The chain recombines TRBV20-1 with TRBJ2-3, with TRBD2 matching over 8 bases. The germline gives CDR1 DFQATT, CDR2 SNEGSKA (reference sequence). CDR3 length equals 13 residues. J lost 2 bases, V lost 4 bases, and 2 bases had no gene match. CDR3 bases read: TGCAGTGCTACTAGCGGGCTCACAGATACG. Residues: CSATSGLTDT. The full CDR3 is CSATSGLTDTQYF.

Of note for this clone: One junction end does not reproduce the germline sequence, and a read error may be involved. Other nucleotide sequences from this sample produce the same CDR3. CDR3 region: CASSLGDRVNEQFF. The sequenced CDR3 bases are TGCGCCAGCAGTTTGGGGGACAGGGTCAATGAG. V gene TRBV5-1 combines with J gene TRBJ2-1; 9 positions agree with TRBD1. The read ends 3 residues before the CDR3 terminus; that terminus is restored from the germline J gene. Germline CDR1 reads SGHRS; CDR2 reads YFSETQ. The CDR3 totals 14 residues.

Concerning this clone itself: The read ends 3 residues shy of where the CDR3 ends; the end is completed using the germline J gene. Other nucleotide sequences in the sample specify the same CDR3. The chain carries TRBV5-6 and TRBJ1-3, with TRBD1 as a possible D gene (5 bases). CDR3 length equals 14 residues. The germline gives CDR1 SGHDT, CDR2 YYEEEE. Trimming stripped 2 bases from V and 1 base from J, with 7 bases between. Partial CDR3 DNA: TGTGCCAGCAGCTTTTCAGGGTCTGGAAACACC. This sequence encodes CASSFSGSGNT. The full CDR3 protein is CASSFSGSGNTIYF.

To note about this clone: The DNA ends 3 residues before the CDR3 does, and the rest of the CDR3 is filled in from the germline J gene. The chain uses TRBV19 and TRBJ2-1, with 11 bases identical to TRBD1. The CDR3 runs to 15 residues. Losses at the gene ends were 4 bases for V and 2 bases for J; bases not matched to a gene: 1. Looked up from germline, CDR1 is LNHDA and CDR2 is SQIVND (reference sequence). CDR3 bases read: TGTGCCAGTAGTAGGACAGGGGGCGCCTACAATGAG. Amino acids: CASSRTGGAYNE. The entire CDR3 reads CASSRTGGAYNEQFF.

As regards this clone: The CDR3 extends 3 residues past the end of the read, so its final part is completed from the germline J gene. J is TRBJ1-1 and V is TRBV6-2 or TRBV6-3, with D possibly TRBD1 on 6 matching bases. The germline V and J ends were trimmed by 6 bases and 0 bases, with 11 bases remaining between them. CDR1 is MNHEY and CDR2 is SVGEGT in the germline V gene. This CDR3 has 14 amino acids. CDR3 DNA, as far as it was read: TGTGCCAGCAGCCCCGGGACACTGAACACTGAA. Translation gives CASSPGTLNTE. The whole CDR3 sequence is CASSPGTLNTEAFF.

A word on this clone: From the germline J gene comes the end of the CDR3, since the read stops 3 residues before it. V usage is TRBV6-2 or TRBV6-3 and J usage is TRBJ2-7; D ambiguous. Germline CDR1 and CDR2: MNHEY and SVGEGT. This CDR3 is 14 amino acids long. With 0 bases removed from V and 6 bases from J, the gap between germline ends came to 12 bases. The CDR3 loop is CASSYSLLGGEQYF. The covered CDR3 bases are TGTGCCAGCAGTTACTCGTTGCTAGGTGGCGAG.

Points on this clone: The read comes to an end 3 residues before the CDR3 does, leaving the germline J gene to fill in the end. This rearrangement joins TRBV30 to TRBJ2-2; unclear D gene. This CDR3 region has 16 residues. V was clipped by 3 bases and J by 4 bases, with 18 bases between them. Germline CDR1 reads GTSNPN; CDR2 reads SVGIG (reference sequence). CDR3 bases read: TGTGCCTGGAGCGATGCCCGGTCGTTCGGCACCGGGGAG. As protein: CAWSDARSFGTGE. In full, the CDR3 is CAWSDARSFGTGELFF.

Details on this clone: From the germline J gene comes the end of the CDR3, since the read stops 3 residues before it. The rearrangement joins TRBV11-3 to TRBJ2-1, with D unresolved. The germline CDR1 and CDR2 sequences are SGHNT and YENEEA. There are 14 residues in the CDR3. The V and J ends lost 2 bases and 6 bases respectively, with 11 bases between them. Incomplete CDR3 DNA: TGTGCCAGCAGCTTACTAGGAGTGATCAATGAG. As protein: CASSLLGVINE. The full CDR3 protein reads CASSLLGVINEQFF.

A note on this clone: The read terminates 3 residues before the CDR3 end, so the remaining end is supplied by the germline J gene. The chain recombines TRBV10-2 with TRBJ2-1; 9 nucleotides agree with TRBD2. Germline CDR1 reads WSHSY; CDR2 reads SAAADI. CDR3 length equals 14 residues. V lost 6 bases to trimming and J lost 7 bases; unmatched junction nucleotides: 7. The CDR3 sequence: CASRTGTSPNEQFF. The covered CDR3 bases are TGCGCCAGCAGGACCGGGACTAGCCCAAATGAG.

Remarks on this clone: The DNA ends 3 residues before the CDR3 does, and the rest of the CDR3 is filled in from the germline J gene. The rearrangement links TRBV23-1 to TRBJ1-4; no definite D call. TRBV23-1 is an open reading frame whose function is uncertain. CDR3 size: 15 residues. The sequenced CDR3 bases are TGCGCCAGCAGTCAATCGCTAAAGCCTCGGTCACCA. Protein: CASSQSLKPRSP. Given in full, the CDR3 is CASSQSLKPRSPLFF.

The CDR3 sequence is CASTPDRDPYGYTF. The part of the CDR3 DNA that was read is TGTGCCAGTACTCCCGACAGGGATCCTTATGGC. This chain links TRBV19 with TRBJ1-2; TRBD1 agrees at 7 bases. Read data end 3 residues before the CDR3 end; the end is taken from the germline J gene. Germline V gene data show CDR1 as LNHDA and CDR2 as SQIVND (reference sequence). The CDR3 loop spans 14 amino acids. V dropped 7 bases and J dropped 5; count of bases not matched to a gene: 10.

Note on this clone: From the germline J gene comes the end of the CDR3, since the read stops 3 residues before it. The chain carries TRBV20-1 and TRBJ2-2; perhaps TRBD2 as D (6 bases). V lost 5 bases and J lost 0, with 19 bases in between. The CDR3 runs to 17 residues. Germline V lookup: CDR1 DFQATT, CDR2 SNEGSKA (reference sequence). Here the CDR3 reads CSAPNPSRGSNTGELFF. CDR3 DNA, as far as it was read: TGCAGTGCTCCTAACCCCTCCCGGGGGTCGAACACCGGGGAG.

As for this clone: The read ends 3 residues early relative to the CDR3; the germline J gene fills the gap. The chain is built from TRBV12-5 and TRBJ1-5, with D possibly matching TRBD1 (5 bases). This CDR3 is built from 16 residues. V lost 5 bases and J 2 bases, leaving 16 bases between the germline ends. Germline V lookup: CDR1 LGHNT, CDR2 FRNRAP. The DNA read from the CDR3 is TGTGCTAGTGGTCTGGGTGTGGGGGGGGGCAATCAGCCC. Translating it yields CASGLGVGGGNQP. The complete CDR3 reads CASGLGVGGGNQPQHF.

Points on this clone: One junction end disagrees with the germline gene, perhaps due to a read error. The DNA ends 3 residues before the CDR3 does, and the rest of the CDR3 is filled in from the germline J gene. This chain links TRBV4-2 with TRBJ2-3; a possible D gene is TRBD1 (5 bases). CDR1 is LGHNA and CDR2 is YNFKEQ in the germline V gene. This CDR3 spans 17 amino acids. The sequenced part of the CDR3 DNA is TGCGCCAGCAGCCAAGGTGGCAGGACACACACAACAGATACG. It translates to CASSQGGRTHTTDT. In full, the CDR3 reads CASSQGGRTHTTDTQYF.

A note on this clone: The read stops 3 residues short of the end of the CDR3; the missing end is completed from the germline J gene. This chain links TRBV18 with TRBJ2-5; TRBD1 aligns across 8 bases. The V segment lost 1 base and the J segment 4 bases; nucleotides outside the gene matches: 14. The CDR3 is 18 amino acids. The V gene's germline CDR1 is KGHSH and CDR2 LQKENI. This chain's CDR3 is CASSPRLAGTGHRETQYF. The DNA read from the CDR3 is TGTGCCAGCTCACCACGACTTGCCGGGACAGGACATCGAGAGACC.

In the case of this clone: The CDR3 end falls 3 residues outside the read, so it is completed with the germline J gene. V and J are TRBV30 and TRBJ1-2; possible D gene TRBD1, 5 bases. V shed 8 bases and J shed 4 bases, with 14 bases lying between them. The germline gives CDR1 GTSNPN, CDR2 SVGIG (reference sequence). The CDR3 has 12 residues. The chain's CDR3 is CAGRGTLYGYTF. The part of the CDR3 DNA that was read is TGTGCCGGTAGGGGTACCCTCTATGGC. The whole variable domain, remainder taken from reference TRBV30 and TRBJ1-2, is SQTIHQWPATLVQPVGSPLSLECTVEGTSNPNLYWYRQAAGRGLQLLFYSVGIGQISSEVPQNLSASRPQDRQFILSSKKLLLSDSGFYLCAGRGTLYGYTFGSGTRLTVV.

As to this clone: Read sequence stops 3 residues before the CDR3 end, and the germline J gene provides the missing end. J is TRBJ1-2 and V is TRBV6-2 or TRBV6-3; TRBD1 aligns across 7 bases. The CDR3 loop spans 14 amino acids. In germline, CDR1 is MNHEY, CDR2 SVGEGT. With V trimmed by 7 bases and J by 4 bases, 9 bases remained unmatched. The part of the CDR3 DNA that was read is TGTGCCAGCACTCCACTCGGGACAGCCTATGGC. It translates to CASTPLGTAYG. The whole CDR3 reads CASTPLGTAYGYTF.

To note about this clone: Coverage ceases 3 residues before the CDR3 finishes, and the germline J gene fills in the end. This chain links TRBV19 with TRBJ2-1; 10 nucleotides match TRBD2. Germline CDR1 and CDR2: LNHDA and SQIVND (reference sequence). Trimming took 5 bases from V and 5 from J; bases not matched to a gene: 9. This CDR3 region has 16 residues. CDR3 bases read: TGTGCCAGTAGTGATCTAGGGACTAGCGTCAACAATGAG. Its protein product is CASSDLGTSVNNE. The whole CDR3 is CASSDLGTSVNNEQFF.

This chain's CDR3 is CASSTGLHYEQYF. The covered CDR3 bases are TGTGCCAGTAGTACGGGACTCCACTACGAG. V gene TRBV19 combines with J gene TRBJ2-7, with D possibly being TRBD2 (6 bases). The read ends 3 residues early relative to the CDR3; the germline J gene fills the gap. The CDR3 contains 13 residues. V was cut by 4 bases and J by 3 bases, with 10 bases left in between. Germline V CDR1 and CDR2: LNHDA, SQIVND (reference sequence).

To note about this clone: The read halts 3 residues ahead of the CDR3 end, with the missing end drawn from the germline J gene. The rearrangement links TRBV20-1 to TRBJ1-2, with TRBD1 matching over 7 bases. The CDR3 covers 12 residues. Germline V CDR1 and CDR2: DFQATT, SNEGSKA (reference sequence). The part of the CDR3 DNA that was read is TGCAGTGCTGAGGGGGCGGGAGAGACC. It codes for CSAEGAGET. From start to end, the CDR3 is CSAEGAGETYTF.

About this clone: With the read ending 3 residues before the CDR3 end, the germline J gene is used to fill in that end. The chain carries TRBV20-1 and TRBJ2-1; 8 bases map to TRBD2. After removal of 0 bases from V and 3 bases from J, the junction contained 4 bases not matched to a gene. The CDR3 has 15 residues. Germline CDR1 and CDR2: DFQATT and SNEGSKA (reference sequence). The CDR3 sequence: CSARDLRGGYNEQFF. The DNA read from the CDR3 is TGCAGTGCTAGAGATCTACGGGGGGGCTACAATGAG.

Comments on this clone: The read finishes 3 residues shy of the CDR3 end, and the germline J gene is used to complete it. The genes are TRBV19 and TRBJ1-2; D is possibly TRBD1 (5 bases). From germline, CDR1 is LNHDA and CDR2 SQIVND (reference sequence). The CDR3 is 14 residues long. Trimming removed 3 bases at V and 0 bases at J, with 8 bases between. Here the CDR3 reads CASSMIGANYGYTF. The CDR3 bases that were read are TGTGCCAGTAGTATGATAGGGGCTAACTATGGC.

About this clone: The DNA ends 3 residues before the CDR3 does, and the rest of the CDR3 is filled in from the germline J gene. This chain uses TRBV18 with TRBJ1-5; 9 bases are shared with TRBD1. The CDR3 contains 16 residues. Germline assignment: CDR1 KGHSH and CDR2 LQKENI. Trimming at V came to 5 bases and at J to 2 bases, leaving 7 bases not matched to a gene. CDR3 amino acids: CASSSFRTGGNQPQHF. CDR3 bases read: TGTGCCAGCTCAAGTTTCCGGACAGGGGGCAATCAGCCC.

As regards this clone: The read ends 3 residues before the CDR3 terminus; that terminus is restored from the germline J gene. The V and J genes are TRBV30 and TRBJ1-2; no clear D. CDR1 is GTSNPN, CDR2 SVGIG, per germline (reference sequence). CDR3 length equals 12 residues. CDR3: CAWSWTGKGYTF. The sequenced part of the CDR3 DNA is TGTGCCTGGTCCTGGACTGGGAAGGGC.

The CDR3 sequence is CASSEVTGMETQYF. The DNA read from the CDR3 is TGTGCCAGCAGTGAGGTGACAGGGATGGAGACC. The chain combines TRBV2 with TRBJ2-5; 7 positions agree with TRBD1. Coverage ceases 3 residues before the CDR3 finishes, and the germline J gene fills in the end. Trimming removed 3 bases from V and 5 bases from J; junction bases left unmatched: 6. The CDR3 runs to 14 residues. Looked up from germline, CDR1 is SNHLY and CDR2 is FYNNEI.

CDR3 in amino acids: CASRHRGGGYEQYF. The covered CDR3 bases are TGTGCCAGCAGACACCGCGGGGGGGGCTACGAG. This chain links TRBV6-2 or TRBV6-3 with TRBJ2-7, with TRBD2 matching over 9 bases. The read terminates 3 residues ahead of where the CDR3 ends, so the germline J gene completes it. CDR3 size: 14 residues. CDR1 and CDR2 (germline): MNHEY, SVGEGT. V shed 6 bases, J shed 3 bases, and the junction held 6 bases outside the gene matches.

CDR3 sequence: CASSASGVLYEQYF. Incomplete CDR3 DNA: TGTGCCAGCAGTGCCTCAGGGGTCCTCTACGAG. The chain has TRBV6-1 and TRBJ2-7; possibly TRBD1 for D (6 bases). The read falls 3 residues short of the CDR3 end, and the missing part is taken from the germline J gene. CDR1 is MNHNS and CDR2 is SASEGT in the germline V gene. This CDR3 region has 14 residues. Trimming cost V 4 bases and J 3 bases, with 13 bases left between them.